Below are 15 T cell receptor beta chains sequenced from a single sample in a study of glioma-infiltrating T cells after dendritic cell vaccination. The data were produced by immunoSEQ multiplex PCR, yet TCRdb's version contains in-frame clones alone and is incomplete. The sample has about 50,000 clones, approximately 90% seen once; the top ten hold 5.3%. Time point given: after dendritic cell vaccination, including at tumor progression/relapse. Material: blood, obtained after dendritic cell vaccination. The source is a human donor with glioblastoma.

This chain joins TRBV5-1 and TRBJ2-1; D is possibly TRBD2 (5 bases). The V gene lost 4 bases and the J gene lost 0 bases, with 14 bases spanning the gap. The germline V gene encodes CDR1 SGHRS and CDR2 YFSETQ. This CDR3 region has 16 residues. This CDR3 reads CASSESGASSYNEQFF. The CDR3 region has the DNA TGCGCCAGCAGCGAAAGCGGAGCGAGCTCCTACAATGAGCAGTTCTTC.

The V and J genes are TRBV29-1 and TRBJ2-7; D possibly corresponds to TRBD2 (6 bases). This CDR3 is 13 amino acids long. Between the trimmed V and J ends, which lost 1 base and 4 bases, there was a span of 11 bases. Germline loops: CDR1 SQVTM, CDR2 ANQGSEA. Written as DNA, the CDR3 is TGCAGCGTTGAAGCCGGAGGGAAATACGAGCAGTACTTC. The encoded protein is CSVEAGGKYEQYF.

The chain is built from TRBV4-2 and TRBJ1-4, with TRBD1 as a possible D gene (5 bases). Germline loops: CDR1 LGHNA, CDR2 YNFKEQ. The CDR3 is 14 residues long. With 1 base removed from V and 9 bases from J, the gap between germline ends came to 12 bases. Here the CDR3 DNA reads TGTGCCAGCAGCCAAGTTGGGGGGGTGAAAAAACTGTTTTTT. It codes for CASSQVGGVKKLFF.

The chain recombines TRBV9 with TRBJ2-3; D is uncertain. The germline gives CDR1 SGDLS, CDR2 YYNGEE. V was pared by 5 bases and J by 0 bases, with 10 bases between. The CDR3 spans 14 residues. The chain's CDR3 is CASSIQKSTDTQYF. The CDR3 nucleotides are TGTGCCAGCAGTATCCAGAAAAGCACAGATACGCAGTATTTT.

The CDR3 DNA follows: TGTGCCATCGGACAGACCACTTCGAACACCGGGGAGCTGTTTTTT. Translating gives CAIGQTTSNTGELFF. The chain couples TRBV10-3 to TRBJ2-2, with D perhaps matching TRBD1 (6 bases). The CDR3 spans 15 residues. Trimming removed 8 bases at V and 0 bases at J, with 13 bases between. CDR1 and CDR2 from the germline V gene are ENHRY and SYGVKD.

The chain has TRBV2 and TRBJ1-5; maybe TRBD1 (6 bases). The CDR3 spans 14 residues. Germline CDR1 reads SNHLY; CDR2 reads FYNNEI. The V end was cut by 11 bases, the J end by 5 bases, with 19 bases between. The CDR3 DNA reads as TGTGCCCGCGGCTCCGGGACACCAGATCAGCCCCAGCATTTT. Encoded protein: CARGSGTPDQPQHF.

This chain uses TRBV19 with TRBJ1-1; D possibly corresponds to TRBD1 (5 bases). Germline assignment: CDR1 LNHDA and CDR2 SQIVND (reference sequence). This CDR3 comprises 12 residues. With 8 bases removed from V and 1 base from J, the gap between germline ends came to 8 bases. DNA for the CDR3: TGTGCCAGTGAACAGGAGAACACTGAAGCTTTCTTT. Amino acid sequence: CASEQENTEAFF.

V and J are TRBV9 and TRBJ2-6; 14 nucleotides line up with TRBD2. Germline lookup yields CDR1 SGDLS and CDR2 YYNGEE. This CDR3 is built from 18 residues. The junction had 5 bases not matched to a gene; V was cut back by 4 bases and J by 2 bases. The CDR3 region has the DNA TGTGCCAGCAGCTATCGACTAGCGGGAGGGCCTGGGGCCAACGTCCTGACTTTC. As protein: CASSYRLAGGPGANVLTF.

V gene TRBV5-1 combines with J gene TRBJ2-5; the match to TRBD1 covers 8 bases. J lost 3 bases, V lost 4 bases, and 5 bases had no gene match. Germline V gene lookup returns CDR1 SGHRS and CDR2 YFSETQ. The CDR3 is made up of 14 amino acids. In DNA form, the CDR3 reads TGCGCCAGCAGCACTGACAGGGGTGAAGAGACCCAGTACTTC. It yields the protein CASSTDRGEETQYF. Together with reference TRBV5-1 and TRBJ2-5, the CDR3 gives the full variable domain: KAGVTQTPRYLIKTRGQQVTLSCSPISGHRSVSWYQQTPGQGLQFLFEYFSETQRNKGNFPGRFSGRQFSNSRSEMNVSTLELGDSALYLCASSTDRGEETQYFGPGTRLLVL.

This clone was observed a single time. The chain joins TRBV11-3 to TRBJ2-1; 9 positions match TRBD1. This CDR3 has 15 residues. J gave up 8 bases and V 2 bases, and 7 bases lay outside the gene matches. Germline-derived CDR1 and CDR2 are SGHNT and YENEEA. The CDR3 is CASSLRQGGIHEQFF. The CDR3 DNA follows: TGTGCCAGCAGCTTACGACAGGGGGGAATCCATGAGCAGTTCTTC.

The chain couples TRBV6-4 to TRBJ1-3; D is perhaps TRBD1 (6 bases). Germline-derived CDR1 and CDR2 are MRHNA and SNTAGT. The V end lost 9 bases, the J end lost 5 bases, and 20 bases lay between the germline ends. The CDR3 has 15 residues. Here the CDR3 reads CASSLGGGERNTIYF. The CDR3 DNA follows: TGTGCCAGTTCCTTGGGGGGGGGCGAAAGAAACACCATATATTTT.

The chain employs TRBV6-5 and TRBJ2-1, with a tentative D call TRBD2 (5 bases). The CDR3 consists of 14 residues. The V gene's germline CDR1 is MNHEY and CDR2 SVGAGI. V lost 0 bases, J lost 9 bases, and 12 bases lay in between. CDR3 amino acids: CASSYSRGGGEQFF. The CDR3 DNA follows: TGTGCCAGCAGTTACTCGAGAGGAGGAGGTGAGCAGTTCTTC.

The rearrangement uses TRBV7-2 and TRBJ2-7, with 8 nucleotides matching TRBD1. The CDR3 consists of 14 residues. Germline CDR1 and CDR2: SGHTA and FQGNSA. Trimming at V came to 5 bases and at J to 5 bases, leaving 8 bases not matched to a gene. CDR3 nucleotide sequence: TGTGCCAGCAGCCAAACTCCAGGGGGCCACGAGCAGTACTTC. Translating it yields CASSQTPGGHEQYF.

The V call is TRBV4-1, the J call TRBJ1-2, with 8 bases identical to TRBD1. Germline assignment: CDR1 MGHRA and CDR2 YSYEKL. Unmatched junction bases numbered 5, after V lost 1 base and J lost 4 bases. This CDR3 contains 15 residues. CDR3 residues: CASSQATGTGYGYTF. CDR3 sequence (DNA): TGCGCCAGCAGCCAAGCTACCGGGACAGGCTATGGCTACACCTTC.

This clone was detected only a few times. This sequence joins TRBV9 and TRBJ1-4, with TRBD1 as a possible D gene (5 bases). The length of the CDR3 is 14 residues. Germline values: CDR1 SGDLS, CDR2 YYNGEE. V lost 7 bases and J lost 7, with 17 bases in between. Written as DNA, the CDR3 is TGTGCCAGCGATACCGAAGGGGTTGGTGAAAAACTGTTTTTT. Residues: CASDTEGVGEKLFF.